These 18 T cell receptor beta chains were sequenced from one sample in a study of T-cell reconstitution after alpha-beta-depleted transplantation in children. Construction of the TCRbeta library involved unique molecular identifiers. TCRdb reanalysed the PCR reads using MiXCR and keeps one entry per CDR3 protein. The repertoire includes about 240,000 distinct CDR3 sequences, about 25% of them detected once, and about 2.8% sits in the top ten. Sequencing was performed on PBMCs, taken before TCRalphabeta/CD19-depleted stem cell transplant. The receptor set was obtained from a girl aged 2-10 years with Fanconi anemia, due to receive a stem cell transplant.

The rearrangement links TRBV11-2 to TRBJ2-7; 11 nucleotides match TRBD2. Trimming at V came to 5 bases and at J to 4 bases, leaving 4 bases not matched to a gene. The CDR3 length is 14 residues. Germline V gene data show CDR1 as SGHAT and CDR2 as FQNNGV. CDR3 sequence: CASSPSGRWYEQYF. As DNA, the CDR3 is TGTGCCAGCAGCCCTAGCGGGAGGTGGTACGAGCAGTACTTC. Looking up the rest from reference TRBV11-2 and TRBJ2-7 gives the full variable domain: EAGVAQSPRYKIIEKRQSVAFWCNPISGHATLYWYQQILGQGPKLLIQFQNNGVVDDSQLPKDRFSAERLKGVDSTLKIQPAKLEDSAVYLCASSPSGRWYEQYFGPGTRLTVT.

V usage is TRBV18 and J usage is TRBJ2-5; TRBD1 or TRBD2 may be the D gene (5 bases each). The ends were cut back, 2 bases at V and 3 bases at J, with 7 bases in the middle. This CDR3 region has 13 residues. Germline V lookup: CDR1 KGHSH, CDR2 LQKENI. The CDR3 is CASSPGTEETQYF. CDR3 DNA: TGTGCCAGCTCACCAGGGACGGAAGAGACCCAGTACTTC.

The V gene is TRBV20-1, the J gene TRBJ2-5; D ambiguous. Germline CDR1 reads DFQATT; CDR2 reads SNEGSKA (reference sequence). V dropped 7 bases and J dropped 4 bases, with 22 bases sitting between them. There are 15 residues in the CDR3. Written as DNA, the CDR3 is TGCAGTGGTAAGGGTGAAAGGCGAGGAATAGAGACCCAGTACTTC. Translating it yields CSGKGERRGIETQYF.

This clonotype was seen just once. The rearrangement joins TRBV20-1 to TRBJ2-7; TRBD2 agrees at 12 bases. The germline CDR1 and CDR2 sequences are DFQATT and SNEGSKA (reference sequence). The CDR3 runs 15 residues. The J segment lost 5 bases and the V segment lost 0 bases, leaving 5 bases of the junction unmatched. The CDR3 loop is CSAREWTSGIHEQYF. Here the CDR3 DNA reads TGCAGTGCTAGAGAGTGGACTAGCGGGATCCACGAGCAGTACTTC.

This clonotype was counted between two and nine times. The chain uses TRBV6-2 or TRBV6-3 and TRBJ1-4; 8 nucleotides agree with TRBD1. The V segment lost 6 bases and the J segment 8 bases; nucleotides outside the gene matches: 14. The germline CDR1 and CDR2 sequences are MNHEY and SVGEGT. CDR3 length: 16 amino acids. The CDR3 protein is CASSSSGTGWSEKLFF. The CDR3 DNA follows: TGTGCCAGCAGCTCGTCCGGGACAGGATGGAGCGAAAAACTGTTTTTT.

The CDR3 spells CASSLGPLAGYLNEQFF. CDR3 sequence (DNA): TGCGCCAGCAGCTTGGGTCCCCTAGCGGGGTACTTAAATGAGCAGTTCTTC. The chain is built from TRBV5-1 and TRBJ2-1; 9 nucleotides align to TRBD2. Germline values: CDR1 SGHRS, CDR2 YFSETQ. The trim removed 0 bases at V and 7 bases at J, leaving 11 bases unmatched. This CDR3 has 17 residues.

The table lists this clonotype with a few counts. V usage is TRBV18 and J usage is TRBJ2-1; TRBD2 is a possible D gene (5 bases). The CDR3 consists of 14 residues. V shed 4 bases and J shed 10 bases, with 17 bases lying between them. The germline CDR1 and CDR2 sequences are KGHSH and LQKENI. CDR3 nucleotide sequence: TGTGCCAGCTCACGGACCGGGATTCAAAGGGAGCAGTTCTTC. Protein sequence: CASSRTGIQREQFF.

This clonotype was found many times. This sequence joins TRBV29-1 and TRBJ2-1; TRBD2 aligns across 11 bases. CDR1 and CDR2 (germline): SQVTM, ANQGSEA. This CDR3 comprises 18 residues. J was trimmed by 0 bases and V by 3 bases; bases with no gene match: 10. The CDR3 reads CSVDGLAGRTSSYNEQFF. The CDR3 coding sequence is TGCAGCGTTGACGGACTAGCGGGTCGTACGAGCTCCTACAATGAGCAGTTCTTC.

This clonotype was seen ten or more times. The chain links TRBV6-6 to TRBJ2-3; unclear D gene. The CDR3 totals 13 residues. V was clipped by 5 bases and J by 1 base, with 7 bases between them. Germline V gives CDR1 MNHNY, CDR2 SVGAGI (reference sequence). CDR3 sequence reads: CASSIRGTDTQYF. CDR3 nucleotides: TGTGCCAGCAGTATTAGGGGCACAGATACGCAGTATTTT.

The chain couples TRBV7-4 to TRBJ2-7, with TRBD2 matching over 9 bases. The CDR3 has 15 amino acids. Germline CDR1 reads SGHVT; CDR2 reads SQSDAQ. V shed 5 bases, J shed 2 bases, and the junction held 7 bases outside the gene matches. CDR3 region: CASSLTSGYTYEQYF. CDR3 sequence (DNA): TGTGCCAGCAGCCTGACTAGCGGTTATACCTACGAGCAGTACTTC.

This chain uses TRBV7-9 with TRBJ2-3; 8 bases are shared with TRBD2. The CDR3 is 13 residues long. Germline CDR1 and CDR2: SEHNR and FQNEAQ (reference sequence). Trimming took 9 bases from V and 2 from J; bases not matched to a gene: 4. The DNA for the CDR3 is TGTGCCAGTTCGGGGGGGCACACAGATACGCAGTATTTT. Protein: CASSGGHTDTQYF.

This rearrangement joins TRBV29-1 to TRBJ2-5, with D perhaps TRBD2 (5 bases). The CDR3 spans 15 residues. V lost 7 bases, J lost 1 base, and 19 bases lay in between. CDR1 SQVTM and CDR2 ANQGSEA come from the germline V gene. CDR3 region: CSAREGTVSQETQYF. The CDR3 nucleotides read TGCAGCGCCCGAGAGGGCACAGTGAGCCAAGAGACCCAGTACTTC.

Turning to this clonotype: This may be a read error, as it is one base from a much larger clone. The CDR3 protein is CNVDNRDSPQWAHYTF. The CDR3 DNA sequence: TGCAACGTGGATAACCGGGACAGCCCGCAATGGGCCCATTACACCTTC. The chain joins TRBV29-1 to TRBJ1-2; 7 nucleotides agree with TRBD1. The CDR3 totals 16 residues. CDR1 SQVTM and CDR2 ANQGSEA come from the germline V gene.

This clonotype was observed a handful of times. The rearrangement joins TRBV9 to TRBJ2-1; TRBD1 matches 9 bases. The germline V gene encodes CDR1 SGDLS and CDR2 YYNGEE. This CDR3 has 16 residues. V lost 6 bases to trimming and J lost 6 bases; unmatched junction nucleotides: 13. CDR3 in DNA: TGTGCCAGCATAGGGTCCAGGGACAGGGTCATCAATGAGCAGTTCTTC. Translating gives CASIGSRDRVINEQFF. The entire variable domain, with the rest obtained from reference TRBV9 and TRBJ2-1, is as follows: DSGVTQTPKHLITATGQRVTLRCSPRSGDLSVYWYQQSLDQGLQFLIQYYNGEERAKGNILERFSAQQFPDLHSELNLSSLELGDSALYFCASIGSRDRVINEQFFGPGTRLTVL.

This clonotype was seen at least ten times. The chain links TRBV9 to TRBJ2-6, with D tentatively TRBD1 (5 bases). V dropped 4 bases and J dropped 0 bases, with 8 bases sitting between them. Germline V gene data show CDR1 as SGDLS and CDR2 as YYNGEE. The CDR3 has 15 residues. This chain's CDR3 is CASSKTGSGANVLTF. In DNA, the CDR3 is TGTGCCAGCAGCAAAACAGGCTCTGGGGCCAACGTCCTGACTTTC.

This clonotype has a handful of counts. For the CDR3, the DNA is TGCAGCGTGACGGTCCGGCGGGAGACCCAGTACTTC. This encodes CSVTVRRETQYF. The chain carries TRBV29-1 and TRBJ2-5; the D is unclear. The CDR3 contains 12 residues. Deletions cut 6 bases from V and 5 bases from J, with 13 bases between. The V gene's germline CDR1 is SQVTM and CDR2 ANQGSEA.

Many counts were recorded for this clonotype. The chain has TRBV25-1 and TRBJ2-3, with D tentatively TRBD1 (6 bases). The CDR3 totals 15 residues. Germline CDR1 MGHDK, CDR2 SYGVNS. V lost 1 base and J 6 bases, leaving 14 bases between the germline ends. The chain's CDR3 is CASSEWTRGMDTQYF. The CDR3 DNA reads as TGTGCCAGCAGTGAATGGACCAGGGGCATGGATACGCAGTATTTT.

This clonotype was counted between two and nine times. This rearrangement joins TRBV5-5 to TRBJ2-7; D uncertain. CDR1 SGHKS and CDR2 YYEKEE come from the germline V gene (reference sequence). Trimming took off 3 bases at V and 3 bases at J, with 10 bases between the two ends. The length of the CDR3 is 13 residues. CDR3 in DNA: TGTGCCAGCAGCTCAGTTCTGGGCTACGAGCAGTACTTC. This encodes CASSSVLGYEQYF.